This T cell receptor beta chain was observed in a study of shared clonotypes between healthy human individuals. Per the germline V gene, CDR1 is LGHNA and CDR2 is YSLEER. After removal of 4 bases from V and 5 bases from J, the junction contained 4 bases not matched to a gene. CDR3 length: 13 residues. This table comes from immunoSEQ multiplex PCR, and its TCRdb copy is limited to in-frame clones, with some not included. The data show 2,100,000 or so clones, nearly 97% seen once. The chain carries TRBV4-3 and TRBJ1-2, with 7 bases that match TRBD1. The sample taken for sequencing was naive CD4+ T cells sorted from blood. The subset: CD45RA+ positively selected. The sequence came from a man between 18 and 35 years old in good health. CDR3 protein: CASSPQGGYGYTF. CDR3 nucleotides: TGCGCCAGCAGCCCCCAGGGGGGGTATGGCTACACCTTC.